Listed below are T cell receptor beta chains from one sample, sequenced in a study of T cells of healthy individuals. TCRdb processed the 5' RACE reads anew with MiXCR; each CDR3 protein has one entry. The sample has some 82,000 distinct CDR3 sequences, approximately 5.4% seen once. The receptor source for this set is a female donor in good health. Both conserved end residues are part of each CDR3. The order of the fields is J gene, V gene, clone size, D gene, CDR3 protein, CDR3 DNA. The D gene is left open where the match is weak. The size entry is marked missing in some rows and otherwise reads once, few, many or a size class.

>TRBJ2-3|TRBV27|many|TRBD2
CASSLNSLAGFGNTQYF
TGTGCCAGCAGTTTAAATTCCCTAGCGGGATTCGGGAATACGCAGTATTTT
>TRBJ1-2|TRBV30|many|NA
CAWSVQYYGYTF
TGTGCCTGGAGTGTACAATACTATGGCTACACCTTC
>TRBJ1-2|TRBV19|NA|NA
CASSIPRGGYTF
TGTGCCAGTAGTATCCCCAGGGGTGGCTACACCTTC
>TRBJ1-2|TRBV6-4|many|NA
CASSESGVGYGYTF
TGTGCCAGCAGTGAGTCAGGGGTTGGCTATGGCTACACCTTC
>TRBJ1-5|TRBV2|many|NA
CASSSSDQPQHF
TGTGCCAGCAGTTCCAGCGATCAGCCCCAGCATTTT
>TRBJ2-5|TRBV30|few|TRBD2
CAWSIKESLADQETQYF
TGTGCCTGGAGTATCAAAGAAAGTCTAGCGGACCAAGAGACCCAGTACTTC
>TRBJ2-1|TRBV7-2|NA|NA
CASSLPPDSYNEQFF
TGTGCCAGCAGCTTACCCCCTGACTCCTACAATGAGCAGTTCTTC
>TRBJ2-7|TRBV27|many|NA
CASSLGVAEGEQYF
TGTGCCAGCAGCCTGGGGGTAGCCGAGGGCGAGCAGTACTTC
>TRBJ2-5|TRBV28|few|TRBD2
CASRAGGRETQYF
TGTGCCAGCAGGGCGGGAGGACGGGAGACCCAGTACTTC
>TRBJ2-1|TRBV20-1|NA|TRBD2
CSAVGLAAYNEQFF
TGCAGTGCTGTGGGACTAGCGGCATACAATGAGCAGTTCTTC
>TRBJ1-5|TRBV6-2/TRBV6-3|many|NA
CASNPLGSNQPQHF
TGTGCCAGCAACCCCTTGGGTAGCAATCAGCCCCAGCATTTT
>TRBJ2-2|TRBV20-1|few|TRBD1
CSARDRDRGRTGELFF
TGCAGTGCTAGAGACCGGGACAGGGGCAGGACCGGGGAGCTGTTTTTT
>TRBJ2-7|TRBV27|many|TRBD2
CASSMGLAAYEQYF
TGTGCCAGCAGTATGGGACTAGCGGCCTACGAGCAGTACTTC
>TRBJ2-3|TRBV6-2/TRBV6-3|few|TRBD2
CASSHHIGTSGSSAQYF
TGTGCCAGCAGTCACCACATTGGGACTAGCGGGAGTAGTGCGCAGTATTTT
>TRBJ1-4|TRBV6-1|NA|NA
CASSENIRPLERNEKLFF
TGTGCCAGCAGTGAAAATATTCGGCCCCTAGAACGTAATGAAAAACTGTTTTTT
>TRBJ2-2|TRBV7-8|NA|NA
CASSFSVSGELFF
TGTGCCAGCAGCTTTAGCGTATCCGGGGAGCTGTTTTTT
>TRBJ1-1|TRBV5-4|NA|NA
CASSLVAYGSTEAFF
TGTGCCAGCAGCTTGGTGGCCTATGGTAGCACTGAAGCTTTCTTT
>TRBJ2-7|TRBV9|many|TRBD1
CASSPYPGQTYEQYF
TGTGCCAGCAGCCCGTACCCGGGACAGACATACGAGCAGTACTTC
>TRBJ1-6|TRBV6-2/TRBV6-3|few|NA
CASSFDGNSPLHF
TGTGCCAGCAGTTTTGACGGGAATTCACCCCTCCACTTT
>TRBJ2-6|TRBV18|few|TRBD1
CASSPTGQARSGANVLTF
TGTGCCAGCTCTCCCACTGGACAGGCCCGCTCTGGGGCCAACGTCCTGACTTTC
>TRBJ2-2|TRBV7-2|NA|NA
CASSLGMGFTGELFF
TGTGCCAGCAGCTTAGGGATGGGGTTCACCGGGGAGCTGTTTTTT
>TRBJ1-2|TRBV13|few|NA
CASSSEQGNYGYTF
TGTGCCAGCAGCTCCGAACAGGGTAACTATGGCTACACCTTC
>TRBJ2-5|TRBV20-1|many|TRBD2
CSATSGAGPQETQYF
TGCAGTGCGACTAGCGGGGCGGGCCCACAAGAGACCCAGTACTTC
>TRBJ2-1|TRBV6-2/TRBV6-3|many|TRBD2
CASSSIAAGGRNEQFF
TGTGCCAGCAGTTCGATCGCAGCGGGAGGGCGCAATGAGCAGTTCTTC
>TRBJ2-3|TRBV12-3/TRBV12-4|many|TRBD2
CASSWASGVEGTDTQYF
TGTGCCAGCAGTTGGGCTAGCGGCGTAGAGGGCACAGATACGCAGTATTTT
>TRBJ2-3|TRBV6-5|few|NA
CASSYYGGTTDTQYF
TGTGCCAGCAGTTACTATGGCGGCACCACAGATACGCAGTATTTT